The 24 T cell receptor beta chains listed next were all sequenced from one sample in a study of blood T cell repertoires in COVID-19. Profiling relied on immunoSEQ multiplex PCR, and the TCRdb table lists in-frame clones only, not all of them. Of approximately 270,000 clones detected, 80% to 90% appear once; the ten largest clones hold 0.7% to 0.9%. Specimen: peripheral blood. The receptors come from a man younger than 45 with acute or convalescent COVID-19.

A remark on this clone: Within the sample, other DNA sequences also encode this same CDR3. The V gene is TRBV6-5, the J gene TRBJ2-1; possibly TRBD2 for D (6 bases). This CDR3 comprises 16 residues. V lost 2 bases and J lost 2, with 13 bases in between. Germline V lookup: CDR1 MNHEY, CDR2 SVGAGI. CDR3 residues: CASSYQAGTPYNEQFF. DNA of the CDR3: TGTGCCAGCAGTTACCAGGCCGGGACTCCCTACAATGAGCAGTTCTTC.

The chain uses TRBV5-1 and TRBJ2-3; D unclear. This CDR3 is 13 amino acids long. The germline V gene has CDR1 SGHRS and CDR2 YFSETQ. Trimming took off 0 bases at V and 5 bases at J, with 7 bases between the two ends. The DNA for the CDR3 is TGCGCCAGCAGCTTGGATCGGTTAGATACGCAGTATTTT. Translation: CASSLDRLDTQYF.

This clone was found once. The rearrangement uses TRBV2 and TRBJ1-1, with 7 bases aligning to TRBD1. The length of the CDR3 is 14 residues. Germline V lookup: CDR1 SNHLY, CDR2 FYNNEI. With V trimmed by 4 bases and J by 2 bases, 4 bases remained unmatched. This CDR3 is CASSVRQGNTEAFF. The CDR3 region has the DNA TGTGCCAGCAGTGTCCGACAGGGTAACACTGAAGCTTTCTTT. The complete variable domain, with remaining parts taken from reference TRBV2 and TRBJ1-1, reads EPEVTQTPSHQVTQMGQEVILRCVPISNHLYFYWYRQILGQKVEFLVSFYNNEISEKSEIFDDQFSVERPDGSNFTLKIRSTKLEDSAMYFCASSVRQGNTEAFFGQGTRLTVV.

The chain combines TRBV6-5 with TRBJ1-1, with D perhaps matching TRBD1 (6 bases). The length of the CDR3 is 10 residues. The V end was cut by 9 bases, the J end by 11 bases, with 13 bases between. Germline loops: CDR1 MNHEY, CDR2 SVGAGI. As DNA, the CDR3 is TGTGCCAGACGAAGACAGGAGGCTTTCTTT. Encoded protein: CARRRQEAFF.

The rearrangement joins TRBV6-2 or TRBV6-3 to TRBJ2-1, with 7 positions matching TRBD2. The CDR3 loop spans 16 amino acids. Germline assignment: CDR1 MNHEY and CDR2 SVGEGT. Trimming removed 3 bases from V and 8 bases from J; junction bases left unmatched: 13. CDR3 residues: CASSYALTSRGDEQFF. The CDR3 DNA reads TGTGCCAGCAGTTATGCCTTAACTAGCCGGGGGGATGAGCAGTTCTTC.

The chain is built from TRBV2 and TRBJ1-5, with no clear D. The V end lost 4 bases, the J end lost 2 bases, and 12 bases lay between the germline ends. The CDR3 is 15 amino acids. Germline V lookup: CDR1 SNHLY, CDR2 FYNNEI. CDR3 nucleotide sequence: TGTGCCAGCAGTGCACTCGCCGGGGGCAATCAGCCCCAGCATTTT. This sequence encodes CASSALAGGNQPQHF.

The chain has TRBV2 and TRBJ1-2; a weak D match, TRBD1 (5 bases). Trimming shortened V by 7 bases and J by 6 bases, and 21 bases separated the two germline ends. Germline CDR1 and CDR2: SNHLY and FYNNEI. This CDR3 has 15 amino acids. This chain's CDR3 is CASNQRGWQDNGYTF. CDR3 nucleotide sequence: TGTGCCAGCAACCAAAGGGGTTGGCAGGATAATGGCTACACCTTC.

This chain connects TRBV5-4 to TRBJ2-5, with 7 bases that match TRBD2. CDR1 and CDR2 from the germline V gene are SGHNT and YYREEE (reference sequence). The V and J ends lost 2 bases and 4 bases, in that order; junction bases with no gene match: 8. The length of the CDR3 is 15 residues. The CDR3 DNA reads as TGTGCCAGCAGCTTTCGGGGGGTTTTAGGAGAGACCCAGTACTTC. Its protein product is CASSFRGVLGETQYF.

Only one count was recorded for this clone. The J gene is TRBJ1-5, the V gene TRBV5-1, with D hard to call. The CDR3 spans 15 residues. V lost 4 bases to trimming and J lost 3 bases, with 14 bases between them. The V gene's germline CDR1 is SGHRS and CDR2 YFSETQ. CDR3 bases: TGCGCCAGCAGCCCTGGAGGAGCCTCCAATCAGCCCCAGCATTTT. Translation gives CASSPGGASNQPQHF.

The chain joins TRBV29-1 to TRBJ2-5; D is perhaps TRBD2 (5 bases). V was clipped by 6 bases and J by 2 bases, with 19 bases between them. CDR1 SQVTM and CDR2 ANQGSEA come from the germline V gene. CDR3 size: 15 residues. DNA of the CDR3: TGCAGCGTCATACTAGTTCCCGGAAGGCAAGAGACCCAGTACTTC. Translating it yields CSVILVPGRQETQYF. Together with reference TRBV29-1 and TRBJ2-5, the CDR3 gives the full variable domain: SAVISQKPSRDICQRGTSLTIQCQVDSQVTMMFWYRQQPGQSLTLIATANQGSEATYESGFVIDKFPISRPNLTFSTLTVSNMSPEDSSIYLCSVILVPGRQETQYFGPGTRLLVL.

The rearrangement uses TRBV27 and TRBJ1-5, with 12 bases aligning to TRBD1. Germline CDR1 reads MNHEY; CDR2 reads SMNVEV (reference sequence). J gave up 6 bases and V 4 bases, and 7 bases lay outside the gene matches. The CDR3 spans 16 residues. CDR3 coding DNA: TGTGCCAGCAGTTCAGACGGGACAGGGGGCACTCAGCCCCAGCATTTT. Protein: CASSSDGTGGTQPQHF.

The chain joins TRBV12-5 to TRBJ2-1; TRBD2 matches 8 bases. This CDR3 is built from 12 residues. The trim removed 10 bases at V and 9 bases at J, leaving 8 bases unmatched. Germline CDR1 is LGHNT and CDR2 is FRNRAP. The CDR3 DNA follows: TGTGCTACGACAACGGGGGGGCCTGAGCAGTTCTTC. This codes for CATTTGGPEQFF.

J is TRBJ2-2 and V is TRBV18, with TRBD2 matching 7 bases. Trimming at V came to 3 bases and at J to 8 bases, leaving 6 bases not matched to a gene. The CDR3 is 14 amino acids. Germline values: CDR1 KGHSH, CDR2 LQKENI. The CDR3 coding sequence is TGTGCCAGCTCACCCGGGACTATAAGTGGGGAGCTGTTTTTT. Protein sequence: CASSPGTISGELFF. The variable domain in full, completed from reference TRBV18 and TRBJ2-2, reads NAGVMQNPRHLVRRRGQEARLRCSPMKGHSHVYWYRQLPEEGLKFMVYLQKENIIDESGMPKERFSAEFPKEGPSILRIQQVVRGDSAAYFCASSPGTISGELFFGEGSRLTVL.

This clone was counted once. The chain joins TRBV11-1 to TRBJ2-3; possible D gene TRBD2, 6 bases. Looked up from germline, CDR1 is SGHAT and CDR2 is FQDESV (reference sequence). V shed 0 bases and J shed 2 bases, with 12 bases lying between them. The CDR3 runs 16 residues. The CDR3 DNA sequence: TGTGCCAGCAGCTTAGCTTGGGGGGTCGCCACAGATACGCAGTATTTT. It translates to CASSLAWGVATDTQYF. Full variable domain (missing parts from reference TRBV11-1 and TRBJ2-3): EAEVAQSPRYKITEKSQAVAFWCDPISGHATLYWYRQILGQGPELLVQFQDESVVDDSQLPKDRFSAERLKGVDSTLKIQPAELGDSAMYLCASSLAWGVATDTQYFGPGTRLTVL.

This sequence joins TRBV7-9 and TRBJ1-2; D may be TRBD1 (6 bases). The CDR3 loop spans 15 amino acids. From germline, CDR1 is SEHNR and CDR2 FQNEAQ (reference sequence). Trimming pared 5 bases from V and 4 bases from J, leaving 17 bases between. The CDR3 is CASSQLTGNGYGYTF. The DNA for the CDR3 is TGTGCCAGCAGCCAATTAACAGGGAACGGCTATGGCTACACCTTC.

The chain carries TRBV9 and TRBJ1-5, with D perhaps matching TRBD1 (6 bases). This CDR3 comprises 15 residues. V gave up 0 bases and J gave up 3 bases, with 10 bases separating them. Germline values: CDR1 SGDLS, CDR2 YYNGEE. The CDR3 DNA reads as TGTGCCAGCAGCGTAGAGGGACATTTCAATCAGCCCCAGCATTTT. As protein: CASSVEGHFNQPQHF. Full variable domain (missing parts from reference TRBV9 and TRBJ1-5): DSGVTQTPKHLITATGQRVTLRCSPRSGDLSVYWYQQSLDQGLQFLIQYYNGEERAKGNILERFSAQQFPDLHSELNLSSLELGDSALYFCASSVEGHFNQPQHFGDGTRLSIL.

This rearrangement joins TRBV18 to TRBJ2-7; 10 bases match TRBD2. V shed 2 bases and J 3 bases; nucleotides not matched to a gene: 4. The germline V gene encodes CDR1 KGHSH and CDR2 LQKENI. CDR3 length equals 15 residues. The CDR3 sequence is CASSPGLADYYEQYF. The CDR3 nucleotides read TGTGCCAGCTCACCAGGACTAGCGGATTACTACGAGCAGTACTTC.

The CDR3 coding sequence is TGTGCCACCAAGGTGGGGGCTAGCACAGATACGCAGTATTTT. It translates to CATKVGASTDTQYF. The gene calls are TRBV19 and TRBJ2-3, with a possible D match to TRBD1 (6 bases). There are 14 residues in the CDR3. Germline CDR1 is LNHDA and CDR2 is SQIVND (reference sequence). Between the trimmed V and J ends, which lost 10 bases and 0 bases, there was a span of 14 bases.

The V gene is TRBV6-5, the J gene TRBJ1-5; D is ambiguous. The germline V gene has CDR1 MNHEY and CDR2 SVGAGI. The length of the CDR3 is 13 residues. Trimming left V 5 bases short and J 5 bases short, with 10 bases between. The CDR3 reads CASSNVAYQPQHF. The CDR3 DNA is TGTGCCAGCAGTAACGTGGCTTATCAGCCCCAGCATTTT.

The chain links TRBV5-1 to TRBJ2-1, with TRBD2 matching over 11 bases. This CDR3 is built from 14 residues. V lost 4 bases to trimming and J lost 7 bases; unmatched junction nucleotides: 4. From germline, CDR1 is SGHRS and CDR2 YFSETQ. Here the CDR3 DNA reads TGCGCCAGCAGCCTTAGCGGGGGGGCAAATGAGCAGTTCTTC. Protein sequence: CASSLSGGANEQFF.

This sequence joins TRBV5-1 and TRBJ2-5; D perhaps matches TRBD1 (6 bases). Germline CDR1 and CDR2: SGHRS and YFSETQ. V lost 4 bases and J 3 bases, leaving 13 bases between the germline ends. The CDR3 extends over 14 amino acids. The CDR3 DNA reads TGCGCCAGCAGCCCAGGACAGATAGAAGAGACCCAGTACTTC. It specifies CASSPGQIEETQYF.

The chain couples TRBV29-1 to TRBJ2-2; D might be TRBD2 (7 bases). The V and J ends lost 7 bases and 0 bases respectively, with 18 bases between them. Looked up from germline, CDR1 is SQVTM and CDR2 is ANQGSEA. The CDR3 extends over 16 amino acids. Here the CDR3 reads CSAKGGVLSNTGELFF. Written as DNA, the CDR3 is TGCAGCGCGAAAGGGGGGGTCCTTTCGAACACCGGGGAGCTGTTTTTT.

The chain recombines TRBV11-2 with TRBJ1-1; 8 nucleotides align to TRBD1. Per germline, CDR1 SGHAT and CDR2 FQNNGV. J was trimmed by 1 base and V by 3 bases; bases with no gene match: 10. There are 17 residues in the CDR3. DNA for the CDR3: TGTGCCAGCAGCTTTCCGACCTCCGGGACAGGGAACACTGAAGCTTTCTTT. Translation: CASSFPTSGTGNTEAFF.

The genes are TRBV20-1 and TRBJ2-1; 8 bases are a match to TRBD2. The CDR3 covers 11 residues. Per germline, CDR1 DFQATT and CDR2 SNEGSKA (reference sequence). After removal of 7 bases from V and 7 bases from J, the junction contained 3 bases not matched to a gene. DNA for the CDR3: TGCAGTGGGACTAGCTTTAATGAGCAGTTCTTC. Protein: CSGTSFNEQFF.